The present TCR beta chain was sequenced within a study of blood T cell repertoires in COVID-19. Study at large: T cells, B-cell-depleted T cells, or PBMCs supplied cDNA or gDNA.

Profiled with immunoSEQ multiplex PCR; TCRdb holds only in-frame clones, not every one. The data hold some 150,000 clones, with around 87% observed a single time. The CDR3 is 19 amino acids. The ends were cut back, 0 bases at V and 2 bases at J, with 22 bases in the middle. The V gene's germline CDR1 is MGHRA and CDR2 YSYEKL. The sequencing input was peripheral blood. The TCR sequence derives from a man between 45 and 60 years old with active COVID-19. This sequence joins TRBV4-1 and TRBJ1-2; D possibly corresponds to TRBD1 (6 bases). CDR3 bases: TGCGCCAGCAGCCAAGAATCGGGCCGTACCTTTAGGGGGAACTATGGCTACACCTTC. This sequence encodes CASSQESGRTFRGNYGYTF.